This T cell receptor (beta chain) derives from a study of cytomegalovirus exposure and HLA in healthy donors. Study results and caveats: A later analysis linked a missense variant in DCLRE1C to the trimming of TCR beta V and J genes. Some V segments, TRBV6-2 and TRBV6-3 among them, were indistinguishable and were therefore excluded.

To note about this clone: What it binds is not known.

This CDR3 spans 16 amino acids. The germline V gene encodes CDR1 MNHEY and CDR2 SMNVEV (reference sequence). Trimming removed 5 bases from V and 5 bases from J; junction bases left unmatched: 10. It was with 60 Vbeta and 13 Jbeta primers that the PCR ran. Using immunoSEQ multiplex PCR, the repertoire was profiled, and TCRdb retains in-frame clones only, with some absent. The sample includes about 160,000 clones, around 88% of them seen just once. The genes are TRBV27 and TRBJ2-3; 10 nucleotides match TRBD1. Material for sequencing was PBMCs. The TCR originated in a woman aged 25 to 39 in good health and CMV-seronegative. This CDR3 is CASSPLGQGSGDTQYF. CDR3 sequence (DNA): TGTGCCAGCAGTCCCCTGGGACAGGGGAGTGGAGATACGCAGTATTTT.